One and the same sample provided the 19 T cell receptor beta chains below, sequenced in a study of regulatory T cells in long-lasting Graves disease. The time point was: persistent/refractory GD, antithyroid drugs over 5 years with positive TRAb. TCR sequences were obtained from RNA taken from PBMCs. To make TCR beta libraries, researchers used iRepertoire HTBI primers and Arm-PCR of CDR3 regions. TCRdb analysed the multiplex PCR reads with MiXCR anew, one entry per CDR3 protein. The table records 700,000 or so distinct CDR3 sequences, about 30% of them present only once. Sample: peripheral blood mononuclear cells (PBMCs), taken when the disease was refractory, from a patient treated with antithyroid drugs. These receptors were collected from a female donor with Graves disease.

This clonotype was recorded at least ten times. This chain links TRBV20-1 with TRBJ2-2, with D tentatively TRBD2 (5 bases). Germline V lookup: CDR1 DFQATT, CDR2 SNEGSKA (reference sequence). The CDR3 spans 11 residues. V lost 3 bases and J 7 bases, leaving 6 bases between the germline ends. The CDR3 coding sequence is TGCAGTGCTAGTGGAGGCGGGGAGCTGTTTTTT. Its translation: CSASGGGELFF.

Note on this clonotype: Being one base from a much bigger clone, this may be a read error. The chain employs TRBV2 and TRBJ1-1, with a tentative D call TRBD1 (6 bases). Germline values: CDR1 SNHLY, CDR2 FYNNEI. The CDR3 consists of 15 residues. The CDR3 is CASSDPTGQNTGAFF. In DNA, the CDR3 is TGTGCCAGCAGTGACCCGACGGGACAAAACACTGGAGCTTTCTTT.

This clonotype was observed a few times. CDR3 in DNA: TGTGCCAGCAGCTTAACAGACCCATCACCTGAAGCTTTCTTT. It specifies CASSLTDPSPEAFF. The genes are TRBV7-2 and TRBJ1-1, with D hard to call. CDR3 length equals 14 residues. Germline CDR1 SGHTA, CDR2 FQGNSA. V was trimmed by 2 bases and J by 6 bases, leaving 13 bases between them.

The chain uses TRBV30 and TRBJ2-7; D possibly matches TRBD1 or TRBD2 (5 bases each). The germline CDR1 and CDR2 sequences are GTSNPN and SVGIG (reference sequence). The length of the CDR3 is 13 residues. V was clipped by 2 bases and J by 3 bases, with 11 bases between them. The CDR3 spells CAWSRGRDYEQYF. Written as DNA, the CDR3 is TGTGCCTGGAGTCGGGGCAGGGACTACGAGCAGTACTTC.

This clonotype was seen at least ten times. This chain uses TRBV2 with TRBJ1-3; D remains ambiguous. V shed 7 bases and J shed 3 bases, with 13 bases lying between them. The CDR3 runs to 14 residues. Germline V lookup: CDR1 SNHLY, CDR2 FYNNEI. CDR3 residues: CASTAPGYGNTIYF. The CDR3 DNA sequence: TGTGCCAGCACTGCCCCGGGGTATGGAAACACCATATATTTT.

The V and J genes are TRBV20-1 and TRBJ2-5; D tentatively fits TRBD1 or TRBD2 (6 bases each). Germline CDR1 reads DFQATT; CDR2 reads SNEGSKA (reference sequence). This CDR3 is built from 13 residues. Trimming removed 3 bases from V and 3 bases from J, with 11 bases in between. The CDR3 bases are TGCAGTGCTAGTCCCGGGGGCGAAGAGACCCAGTACTTC. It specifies CSASPGGEETQYF.

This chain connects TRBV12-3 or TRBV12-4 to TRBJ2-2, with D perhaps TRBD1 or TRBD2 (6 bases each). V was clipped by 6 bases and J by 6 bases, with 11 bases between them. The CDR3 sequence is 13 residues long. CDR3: CASRTGRSGELFF. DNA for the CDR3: TGTGCCAGCAGAACAGGGAGGTCCGGGGAGCTGTTTTTT.

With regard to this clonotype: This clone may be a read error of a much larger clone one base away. Written as DNA, the CDR3 is TGTGCCAGCAGACCGAGCGGGCAGCCCCAGCATTTT. Encoded protein: CASRPSGQPQHF. The gene calls are TRBV28 and TRBJ1-5, with unresolved D. The CDR3 spans 12 residues. Looked up from germline, CDR1 is MDHEN and CDR2 is SYDVKM. V was shortened by 6 bases and J by 7 bases, with 10 bases between the two germline ends.

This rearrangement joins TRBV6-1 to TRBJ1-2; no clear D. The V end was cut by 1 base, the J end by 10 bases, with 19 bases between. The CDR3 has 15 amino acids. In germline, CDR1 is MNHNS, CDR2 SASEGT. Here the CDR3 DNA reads TGTGCCAGCAGTGAAGTCGGGTTTGAGCTCTTCGACTACACCTTC. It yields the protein CASSEVGFELFDYTF.

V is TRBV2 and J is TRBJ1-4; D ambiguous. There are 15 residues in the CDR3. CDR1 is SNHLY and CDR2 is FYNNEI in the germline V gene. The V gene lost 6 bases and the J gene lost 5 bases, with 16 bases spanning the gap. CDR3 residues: CASSRGGETNEKLFF. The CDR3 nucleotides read TGTGCCAGCAGCCGCGGCGGGGAGACGAATGAAAAACTGTTTTTT.

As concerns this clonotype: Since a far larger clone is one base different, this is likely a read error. The CDR3 region has the DNA TGTGCCAGCAGTATAAACAGCGCAACTAGTGAAAAACTGTTTTTT. Encoded protein: CASSINSATSEKLFF. The chain employs TRBV28 and TRBJ1-4, with D unclear. CDR1 is MDHEN and CDR2 is SYDVKM in the germline V gene. The CDR3 extends over 15 amino acids.

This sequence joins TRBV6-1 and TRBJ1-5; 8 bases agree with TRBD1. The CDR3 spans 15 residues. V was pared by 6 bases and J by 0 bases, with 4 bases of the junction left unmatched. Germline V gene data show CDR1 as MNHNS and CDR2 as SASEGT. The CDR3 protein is CASRKGQVSNQPQHF. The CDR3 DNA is TGTGCCAGCAGAAAGGGACAGGTTAGCAATCAGCCCCAGCATTTT.

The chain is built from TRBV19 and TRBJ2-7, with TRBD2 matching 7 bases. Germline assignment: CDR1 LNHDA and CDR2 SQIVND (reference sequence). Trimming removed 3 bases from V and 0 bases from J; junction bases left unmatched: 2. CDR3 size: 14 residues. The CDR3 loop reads CASSMGLNSYEQYF. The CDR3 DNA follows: TGTGCCAGTAGTATGGGACTAAACTCCTACGAGCAGTACTTC.

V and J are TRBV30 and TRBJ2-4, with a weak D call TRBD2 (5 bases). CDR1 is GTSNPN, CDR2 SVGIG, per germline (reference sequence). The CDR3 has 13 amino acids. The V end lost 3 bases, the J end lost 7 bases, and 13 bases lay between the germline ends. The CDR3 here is CAWSETRRNIQYF. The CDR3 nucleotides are TGTGCCTGGAGCGAAACTAGACGGAACATTCAGTACTTC.

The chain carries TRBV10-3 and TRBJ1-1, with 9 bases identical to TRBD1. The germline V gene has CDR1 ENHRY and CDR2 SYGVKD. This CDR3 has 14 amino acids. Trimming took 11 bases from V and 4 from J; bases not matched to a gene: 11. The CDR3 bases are TGTGCCGCCCGAACCGGGACAGGGTTCACTGAAGCTTTCTTT. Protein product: CAARTGTGFTEAFF.

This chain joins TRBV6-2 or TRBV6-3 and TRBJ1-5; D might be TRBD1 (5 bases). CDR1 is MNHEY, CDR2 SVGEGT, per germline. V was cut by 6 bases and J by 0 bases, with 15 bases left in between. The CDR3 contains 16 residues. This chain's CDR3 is CASSALLGVSNQPQHF. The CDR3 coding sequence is TGTGCCAGCAGCGCACTATTAGGGGTTAGCAATCAGCCCCAGCATTTT.

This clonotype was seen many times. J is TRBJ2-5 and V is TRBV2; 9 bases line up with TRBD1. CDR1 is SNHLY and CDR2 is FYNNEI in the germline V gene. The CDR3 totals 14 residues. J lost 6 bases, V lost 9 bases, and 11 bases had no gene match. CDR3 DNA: TGTGCCAGTCTTCCCGTAACAGGGGGCCAGACCCAGTACTTC. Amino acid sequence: CASLPVTGGQTQYF.

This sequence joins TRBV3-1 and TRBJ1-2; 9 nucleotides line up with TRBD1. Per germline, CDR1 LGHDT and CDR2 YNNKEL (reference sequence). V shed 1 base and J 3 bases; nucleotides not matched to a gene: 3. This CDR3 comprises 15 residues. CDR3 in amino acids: CASSQGTGVYYGYTF. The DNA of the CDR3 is TGTGCCAGCAGCCAAGGGACAGGGGTATACTATGGCTACACCTTC.

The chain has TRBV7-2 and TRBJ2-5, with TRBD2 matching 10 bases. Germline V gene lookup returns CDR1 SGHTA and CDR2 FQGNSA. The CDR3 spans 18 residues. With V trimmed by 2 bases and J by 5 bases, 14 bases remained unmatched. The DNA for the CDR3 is TGTGCCAGCAGCTTACGTGTTAGCGGGAGGCAGCTCTATGAGACCCAGTACTTC. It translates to CASSLRVSGRQLYETQYF.